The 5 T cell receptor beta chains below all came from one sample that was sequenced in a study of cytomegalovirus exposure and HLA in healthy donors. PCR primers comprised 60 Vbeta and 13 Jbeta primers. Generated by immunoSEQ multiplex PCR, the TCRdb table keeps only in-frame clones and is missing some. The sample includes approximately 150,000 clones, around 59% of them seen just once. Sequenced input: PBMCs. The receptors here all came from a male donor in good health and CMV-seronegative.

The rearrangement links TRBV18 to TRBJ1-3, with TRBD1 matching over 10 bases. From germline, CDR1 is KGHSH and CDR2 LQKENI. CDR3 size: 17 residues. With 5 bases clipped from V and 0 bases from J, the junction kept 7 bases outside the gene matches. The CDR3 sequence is CASSAGQGESSGNTIYF. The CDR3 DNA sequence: TGTGCCAGCTCAGCTGGACAGGGGGAATCCTCTGGAAACACCATATATTTT.

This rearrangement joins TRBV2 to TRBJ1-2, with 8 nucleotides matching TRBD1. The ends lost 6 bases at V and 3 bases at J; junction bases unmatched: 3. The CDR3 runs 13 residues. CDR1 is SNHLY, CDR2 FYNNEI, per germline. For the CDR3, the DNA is TGTGCCAGCAGCCCACAGGGGGACTATGGCTACACCTTC. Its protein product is CASSPQGDYGYTF.

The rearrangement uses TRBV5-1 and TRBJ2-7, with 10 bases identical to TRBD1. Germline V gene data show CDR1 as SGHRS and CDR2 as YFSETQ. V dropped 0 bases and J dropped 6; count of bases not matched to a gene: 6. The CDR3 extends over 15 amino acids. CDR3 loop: CASSLAGTGVSEQYF. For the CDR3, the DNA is TGCGCCAGCAGCTTGGCCGGGACAGGGGTTTCCGAGCAGTACTTC. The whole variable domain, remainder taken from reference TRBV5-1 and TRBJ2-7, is KAGVTQTPRYLIKTRGQQVTLSCSPISGHRSVSWYQQTPGQGLQFLFEYFSETQRNKGNFPGRFSGRQFSNSRSEMNVSTLELGDSALYLCASSLAGTGVSEQYFGPGTRLTVT.

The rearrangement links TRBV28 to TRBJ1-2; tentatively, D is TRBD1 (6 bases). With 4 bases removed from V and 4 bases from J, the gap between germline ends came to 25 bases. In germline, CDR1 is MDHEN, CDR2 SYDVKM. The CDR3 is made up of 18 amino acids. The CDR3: CASSSLLSTGGRSYGYTF. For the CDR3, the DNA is TGTGCCAGCAGTTCCCTACTATCGACAGGCGGGAGGTCCTATGGCTACACCTTC.

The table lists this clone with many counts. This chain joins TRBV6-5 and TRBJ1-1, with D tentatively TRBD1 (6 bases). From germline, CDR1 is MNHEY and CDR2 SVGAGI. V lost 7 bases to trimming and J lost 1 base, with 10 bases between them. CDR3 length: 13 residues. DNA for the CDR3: TGTGCCAGCAAATTCAGGGGGAACACTGAAGCTTTCTTT. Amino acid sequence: CASKFRGNTEAFF.